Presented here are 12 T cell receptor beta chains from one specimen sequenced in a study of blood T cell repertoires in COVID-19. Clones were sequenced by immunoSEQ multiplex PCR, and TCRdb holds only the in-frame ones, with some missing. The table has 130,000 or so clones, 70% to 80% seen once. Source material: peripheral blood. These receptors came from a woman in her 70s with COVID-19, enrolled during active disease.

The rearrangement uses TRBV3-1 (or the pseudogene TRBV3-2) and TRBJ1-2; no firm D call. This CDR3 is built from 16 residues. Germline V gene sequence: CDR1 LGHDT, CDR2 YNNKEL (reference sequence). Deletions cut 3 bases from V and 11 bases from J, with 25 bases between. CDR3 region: CASSQGVGLSVGWYTF. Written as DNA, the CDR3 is TGTGCCAGCAGCCAGGGCGTAGGACTGTCGGTGGGTTGGTACACCTTC.

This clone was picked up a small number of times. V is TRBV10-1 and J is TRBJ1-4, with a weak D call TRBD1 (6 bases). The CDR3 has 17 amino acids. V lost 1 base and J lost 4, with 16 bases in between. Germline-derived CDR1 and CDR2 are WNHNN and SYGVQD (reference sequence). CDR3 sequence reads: CASSEYPPGHLNEKLFF. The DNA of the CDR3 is TGCGCCAGCAGTGAGTACCCACCGGGACACCTTAATGAAAAACTGTTTTTT.

CDR3 DNA sequence: TGTGCCAGCAGCCTGGACAGAACTAATGAAAAACTGTTTTTT. Translating gives CASSLDRTNEKLFF. V is TRBV5-6 and J is TRBJ1-4, with D perhaps TRBD1 (6 bases). Germline V lookup: CDR1 SGHDT, CDR2 YYEEEE. V was pared by 4 bases and J by 1 base, with 8 bases between. The CDR3 is made up of 14 amino acids.

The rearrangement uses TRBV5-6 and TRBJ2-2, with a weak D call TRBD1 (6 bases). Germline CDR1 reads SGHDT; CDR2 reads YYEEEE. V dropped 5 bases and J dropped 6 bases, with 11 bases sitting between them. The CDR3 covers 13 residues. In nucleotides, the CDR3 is TGTGCCAGCAGACTGGGGGCCCCCGGGGAGCTGTTTTTT. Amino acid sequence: CASRLGAPGELFF.

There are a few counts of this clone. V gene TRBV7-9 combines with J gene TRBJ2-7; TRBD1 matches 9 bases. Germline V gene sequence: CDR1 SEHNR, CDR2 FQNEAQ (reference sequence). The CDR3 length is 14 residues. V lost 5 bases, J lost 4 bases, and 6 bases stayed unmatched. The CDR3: CASSRGTGRYEQYF. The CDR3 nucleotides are TGTGCCAGCAGCCGCGGGACAGGGAGATACGAGCAGTACTTC. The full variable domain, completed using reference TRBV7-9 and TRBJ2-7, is DTGVSQNPRHKITKRGQNVTFRCDPISEHNRLYWYRQTLGQGPEFLTYFQNEAQLEKSRLLSDRFSAERPKGSFSTLEIQRTEQGDSAMYLCASSRGTGRYEQYFGPGTRLTVT.

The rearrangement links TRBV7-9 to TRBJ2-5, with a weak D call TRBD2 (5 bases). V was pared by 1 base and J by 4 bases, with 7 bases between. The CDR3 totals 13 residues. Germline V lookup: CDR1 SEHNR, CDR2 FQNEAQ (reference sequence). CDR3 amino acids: CASSLGAGETQYF. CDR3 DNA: TGTGCCAGCAGCTTAGGGGCGGGAGAGACCCAGTACTTC.

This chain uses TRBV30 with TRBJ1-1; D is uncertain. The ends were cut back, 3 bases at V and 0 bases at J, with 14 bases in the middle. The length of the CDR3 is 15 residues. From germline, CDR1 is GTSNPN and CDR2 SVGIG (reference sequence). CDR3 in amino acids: CAWSPGGVMNTEAFF. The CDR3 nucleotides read TGTGCCTGGAGCCCTGGCGGGGTTATGAACACTGAAGCTTTCTTT.

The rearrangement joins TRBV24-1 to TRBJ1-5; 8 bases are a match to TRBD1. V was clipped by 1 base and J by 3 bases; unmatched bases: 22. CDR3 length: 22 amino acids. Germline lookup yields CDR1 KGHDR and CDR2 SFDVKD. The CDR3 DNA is TGTGCCACCAGTGATTTAAACGCCCGGGACAGGTTGGCGGGAGCGGCCAATCAGCCCCAGCATTTT. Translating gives CATSDLNARDRLAGAANQPQHF.

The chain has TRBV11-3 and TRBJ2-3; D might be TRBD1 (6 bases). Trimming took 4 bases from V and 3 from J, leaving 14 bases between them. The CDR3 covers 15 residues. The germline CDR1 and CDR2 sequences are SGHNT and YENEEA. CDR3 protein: CASSSDRALTDTQYF. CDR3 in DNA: TGTGCCAGCAGCTCGGACAGAGCCCTAACAGATACGCAGTATTTT. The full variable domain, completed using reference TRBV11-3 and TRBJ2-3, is EAGVVQSPRYKIIEKKQPVAFWCNPISGHNTLYWYLQNLGQGPELLIRYENEEAVDDSQLPKDRFSAERLKGVDSTLKIQPAELGDSAVYLCASSSDRALTDTQYFGPGTRLTVL.

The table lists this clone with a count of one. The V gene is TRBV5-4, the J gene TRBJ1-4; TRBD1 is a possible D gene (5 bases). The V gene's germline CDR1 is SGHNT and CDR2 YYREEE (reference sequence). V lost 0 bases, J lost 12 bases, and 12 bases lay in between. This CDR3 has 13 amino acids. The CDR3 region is CASSLDLTGELFF. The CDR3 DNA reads TGTGCCAGCAGCTTGGACCTCACGGGGGAACTGTTTTTT.

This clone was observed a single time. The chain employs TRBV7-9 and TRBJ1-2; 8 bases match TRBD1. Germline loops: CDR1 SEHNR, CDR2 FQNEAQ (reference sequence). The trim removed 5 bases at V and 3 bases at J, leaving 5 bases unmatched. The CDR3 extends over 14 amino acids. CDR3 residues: CASSPQGAYYGYTF. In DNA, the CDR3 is TGTGCCAGCAGCCCCCAGGGGGCTTACTATGGCTACACCTTC.

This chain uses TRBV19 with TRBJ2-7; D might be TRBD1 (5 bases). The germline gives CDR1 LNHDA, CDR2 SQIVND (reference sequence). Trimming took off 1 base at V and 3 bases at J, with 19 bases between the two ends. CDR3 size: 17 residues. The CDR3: CASSIGVGLVEDYEQYF. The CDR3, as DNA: TGTGCCAGTAGTATAGGAGTGGGGCTAGTCGAGGACTACGAGCAGTACTTC.